This T cell receptor (beta chain) derives from a study of cytomegalovirus exposure and HLA in healthy donors. Study summary: The 120 or so validation repertoires were produced on the same platform as the 670 or so repertoires of the first cohort. This was reported in a later analysis.

The trim removed 0 bases at V and 3 bases at J, leaving 4 bases unmatched. The CDR3 runs 16 residues. Germline lookup yields CDR1 SGHDT and CDR2 YYEEEE. Study observations and caveats: Altogether, 150 or so TCR beta chains were recorded as cytomegalovirus-associated. The classifier reportedly diagnosed cytomegalovirus status with high sensitivity and specificity.

On this clone: Its antigen is not known.

Here immunoSEQ multiplex PCR was the method, and the copy in TCRdb shows in-frame clones only, minus some. The repertoire holds about 82,000 clones, with 90% to 95% as singletons. This sequence was found in a man aged 18 to 30 in good health and CMV-seronegative. The chain combines TRBV5-6 with TRBJ2-7; 12 nucleotides match TRBD2. Sequenced material: PBMCs. The CDR3 bases are TGTGCCAGCAGCTTGGCCCTAGCGGGAGGGCACTACGAGCAGTACTTC. It encodes CASSLALAGGHYEQYF.